The entry below gives a single TCR beta chain sequence along with its context. This sample stems from a study of lymphopenia after photon versus proton radiotherapy. This CDR3 is built from 15 residues. The germline CDR1 and CDR2 sequences are KGHSH and LQKENI. V dropped 6 bases and J dropped 10 bases, with 19 bases sitting between them. Repertoires were generated with immunoSEQ multiplex PCR, while TCRdb's copy carries only in-frame clones and drops some. This sample yields roughly 58,000 clones, of which about 90% are seen a single time; more than 10% belongs to the top ten. Material: peripheral blood, obtained from a patient treated with proton-based radiotherapy. The clonotype was recovered from a man aged 80 or over with esophageal cancer. The chain couples TRBV18 to TRBJ1-6; D unresolved. CDR3 residues: CASSPSGGLGSPLHF. The CDR3 region has the DNA TGTGCCAGCTCCCCTTCGGGAGGCCTGGGATCACCCCTCCACTTT.